Each of the 27 T cell receptor beta chains below was sequenced from the same sample in a study of blood T cell repertoires in COVID-19. Some clones are missing from TCRdb's copy, which holds only in-frame ones; the method was immunoSEQ multiplex PCR. The sample lists under 550,000 clones, 70% to 90% occurring once. The sample taken for sequencing was peripheral blood. The source is a man aged 18 to 29 with COVID-19, enrolled during active disease.

This chain uses TRBV19 with TRBJ2-1, with D unresolved. Trimming took 4 bases from V and 0 from J, leaving 10 bases between them. Germline V gene lookup returns CDR1 LNHDA and CDR2 SQIVND (reference sequence). CDR3 length equals 15 residues. CDR3 coding DNA: TGTGCCAGTAGTACCCTAGGCGGCTCCTACAATGAGCAGTTCTTC. Translation gives CASSTLGGSYNEQFF.

J is TRBJ2-3 and V is TRBV7-2, with 11 bases matching TRBD2. There are 17 residues in the CDR3. From germline, CDR1 is SGHTA and CDR2 FQGNSA. The trim removed 2 bases at V and 6 bases at J, leaving 10 bases unmatched. CDR3 nucleotides: TGTGCCAGCAGCTTATCTACTAGCGGGGGACTATGGGATACGCAGTATTTT. It is translated as CASSLSTSGGLWDTQYF.

This chain links TRBV11-2 with TRBJ1-1; weak D call: TRBD1 (6 bases). The V end lost 7 bases, the J end lost 1 base, and 13 bases lay between the germline ends. The CDR3 loop spans 14 amino acids. Germline V gene lookup returns CDR1 SGHAT and CDR2 FQNNGV. DNA for the CDR3: TGTGCCAGCACGTCGACAGGAAAGAACACTGAAGCTTTCTTT. Amino acid sequence: CASTSTGKNTEAFF.

V gene TRBV3-1 (or the pseudogene TRBV3-2) combines with J gene TRBJ2-5; D may be TRBD2 (6 bases). CDR3 size: 14 residues. V was trimmed by 5 bases and J by 1 base, leaving 11 bases between them. Per germline, CDR1 LGHDT and CDR2 YNNKEL (reference sequence). The CDR3 coding sequence is TGTGCCAGCAGCAAGAGTAGCGGCCAAGAGACCCAGTACTTC. This sequence encodes CASSKSSGQETQYF.

The chain uses TRBV27 and TRBJ1-1; D gene uncertain. CDR3 length: 13 residues. Germline lookup yields CDR1 MNHEY and CDR2 SMNVEV (reference sequence). V lost 3 bases, J lost 7 bases, and 12 bases lay in between. CDR3 residues: CASSFSPAGEAFF. CDR3 in DNA: TGTGCCAGCAGTTTTTCTCCAGCAGGTGAAGCTTTCTTT.

This chain uses TRBV3-1 (or the pseudogene TRBV3-2) with TRBJ2-7, with D unclear. V lost 1 base to trimming and J lost 5 bases, with 9 bases between them. This CDR3 is built from 13 residues. The germline V gene encodes CDR1 LGHDT and CDR2 YNNKEL (reference sequence). The DNA of the CDR3 is TGTGCCAGCAGCCAAGGACGAACAGACGAGCAGTACTTC. It specifies CASSQGRTDEQYF.

This sequence joins TRBV20-1 and TRBJ2-4, with a possible D match to TRBD2 (5 bases). CDR3 length: 11 residues. Trimming took 7 bases from V and 8 from J, leaving 12 bases between them. CDR1 and CDR2 from the germline V gene are DFQATT and SNEGSKA (reference sequence). CDR3 amino acids: CSGQDGDIQYF. The CDR3 bases are TGCAGTGGTCAGGACGGGGACATTCAGTACTTC.

A single count supports this clone. The genes are TRBV5-1 and TRBJ2-1, with TRBD2 matching over 8 bases. Germline assignment: CDR1 SGHRS and CDR2 YFSETQ. The CDR3 has 15 residues. Germline trimming cut 1 base from V and 4 bases from J; bases unmatched to any gene: 4. CDR3 in DNA: TGCGCCAGCAGCTTGACTAGCGGACTTTACAATGAGCAGTTCTTC. Protein: CASSLTSGLYNEQFF.

This chain connects TRBV5-6 to TRBJ2-7, with a tentative D call TRBD2 (7 bases). This CDR3 spans 13 amino acids. The ends were cut back, 6 bases at V and 2 bases at J, with 12 bases in the middle. CDR1 and CDR2 from the germline V gene are SGHDT and YYEEEE. In DNA, the CDR3 is TGTGCCAGCATCGGGGGGCCCGCCTACGAGCAGTACTTC. Its translation is CASIGGPAYEQYF.

The chain joins TRBV2 to TRBJ2-3; D not certain. V lost 2 bases to trimming and J lost 3 bases, with 15 bases between them. The CDR3 length is 16 residues. From germline, CDR1 is SNHLY and CDR2 FYNNEI. The CDR3 region is CASSEKWLDLTDTQYF. The CDR3 DNA reads TGTGCCAGCAGTGAAAAGTGGCTAGATTTGACAGATACGCAGTATTTT.

V is TRBV5-8 and J is TRBJ2-3; TRBD1 might be the D (5 bases). Trimming took 2 bases from V and 0 from J, leaving 16 bases between them. The CDR3 spans 17 residues. Per the germline V gene, CDR1 is SGHTS and CDR2 is YDEGEE. CDR3 protein: CASSFTRAILSTDTQYF. As DNA, the CDR3 is TGTGCCAGCAGCTTTACCAGGGCGATCCTTAGCACAGATACGCAGTATTTT.

This clone came up once. J is TRBJ2-2 and V is TRBV7-3; 8 nucleotides line up with TRBD1. Trimming took 4 bases from V and 6 from J; bases not matched to a gene: 13. This CDR3 has 17 residues. Germline assignment: CDR1 SGHTA and CDR2 FQGTGA. CDR3 nucleotide sequence: TGTGCCAGCAGCTCAACCCTTACAGGGGGATTAGCCGGGGAGCTGTTTTTT. Protein sequence: CASSSTLTGGLAGELFF. Based on the CDR3 plus reference TRBV7-3 and TRBJ2-2, the full variable domain is GAGVSQTPSNKVTEKGKYVELRCDPISGHTALYWYRQSLGQGPEFLIYFQGTGAADDSGLPNDRFFAVRPEGSVSTLKIQRTERGDSAVYLCASSSTLTGGLAGELFFGEGSRLTVL.

The chain is built from TRBV29-1 and TRBJ2-5; 7 nucleotides match TRBD2. J lost 3 bases, V lost 7 bases, and 5 bases had no gene match. CDR1 SQVTM and CDR2 ANQGSEA come from the germline V gene. The CDR3 contains 12 residues. In nucleotides, the CDR3 is TGCAGCGCCGTGGGAGGGGAAGAGACCCAGTACTTC. Its translation is CSAVGGEETQYF.

The rearrangement joins TRBV4-1 to TRBJ2-5, with TRBD2 matching over 11 bases. The CDR3 length is 16 residues. Germline CDR1 MGHRA, CDR2 YSYEKL. The trim removed 0 bases at V and 2 bases at J, leaving 2 bases unmatched. The CDR3 DNA reads TGCGCCAGCAGCCAAGATAGGACTAGCGGGCAAGAGACCCAGTACTTC. It yields the protein CASSQDRTSGQETQYF.

CDR3 protein: CASSRTGGGYTF. The CDR3 DNA sequence: TGTGCCAGCAGTCGCACAGGGGGTGGCTACACCTTC. This chain joins TRBV6-5 and TRBJ1-2; 8 bases match TRBD1. The CDR3 has 12 residues. Germline loops: CDR1 MNHEY, CDR2 SVGAGI. Trimming removed 5 bases from V and 7 bases from J; junction bases left unmatched: 3.

This chain uses TRBV9 with TRBJ2-5, with 7 bases fitting TRBD2. V dropped 0 bases and J dropped 2; count of bases not matched to a gene: 4. This CDR3 is built from 15 residues. Germline V lookup: CDR1 SGDLS, CDR2 YYNGEE. Written as DNA, the CDR3 is TGTGCCAGCAGCGTAGCTGTGGGGGGGCAAGAGACCCAGTACTTC. Protein product: CASSVAVGGQETQYF.

This chain joins TRBV11-2 and TRBJ2-3; D may be TRBD1 (6 bases). Germline assignment: CDR1 SGHAT and CDR2 FQNNGV. V was trimmed by 5 bases and J by 3 bases, leaving 12 bases between them. The length of the CDR3 is 14 residues. The CDR3 nucleotides read TGTGCCAGCAGCGGATCACAGGGAACAGATACGCAGTATTTT. Translated: CASSGSQGTDTQYF.

The rearrangement links TRBV7-3 to TRBJ1-1; the match to TRBD1 covers 7 bases. V dropped 5 bases and J dropped 0; count of bases not matched to a gene: 3. Per the germline V gene, CDR1 is SGHTA and CDR2 is FQGTGA. The CDR3 sequence is 14 residues long. The CDR3 reads CASSATGMNTEAFF. The CDR3 coding sequence is TGTGCCAGCAGCGCGACAGGGATGAACACTGAAGCTTTCTTT.

There are a few counts of this clone. The chain carries TRBV29-1 and TRBJ2-3; 12 nucleotides line up with TRBD2. Germline values: CDR1 SQVTM, CDR2 ANQGSEA. V shed 4 bases, J shed 4 bases, and the junction held 6 bases outside the gene matches. The CDR3 sequence is 15 residues long. CDR3 region: CSVAPSGRAADTQYF. The CDR3 DNA sequence: TGCAGCGTTGCCCCTAGCGGGAGGGCAGCAGATACGCAGTATTTT.

This sequence joins TRBV12-3 or TRBV12-4 and TRBJ2-1; D uncertain. Trimming left V 6 bases short and J 7 bases short, with 10 bases between. This CDR3 comprises 12 residues. The CDR3 DNA sequence: TGTGCCAGCAGACGCGGCCGTAATGAGCAGTTCTTC. Protein sequence: CASRRGRNEQFF.

In DNA form, the CDR3 reads TGTGCCAGCAGCCCGGGACAGGGGGTATTTCAGCCCCAGCATTTT. Translation: CASSPGQGVFQPQHF. V usage is TRBV7-2 and J usage is TRBJ1-5; TRBD1 matches 11 bases. The junction had 6 bases not matched to a gene; V was cut back by 5 bases and J by 6 bases. CDR1 and CDR2 (germline): SGHTA, FQGNSA. The CDR3 loop spans 15 amino acids. Full variable domain (missing parts from reference TRBV7-2 and TRBJ1-5): GAGVSQSPSNKVTEKGKDVELRCDPISGHTALYWYRQSLGQGLEFLIYFQGNSAPDKSGLPSDRFSAERTGGSVSTLTIQRTQQEDSAVYLCASSPGQGVFQPQHFGDGTRLSIL.

The chain links TRBV7-8 to TRBJ2-6, with D maybe TRBD2 (7 bases). Trimming took off 10 bases at V and 0 bases at J, with 16 bases between the two ends. Germline V CDR1 and CDR2: SGHVS, FQNEAQ. The CDR3 is 16 amino acids. The CDR3 DNA reads as TGTGCCATTGGGGGGGACATATCCTCTGGGGCCAACGTCCTGACTTTC. It yields the protein CAIGGDISSGANVLTF.

V is TRBV6-6 and J is TRBJ2-7; D possibly corresponds to TRBD2 (5 bases). Trimming took off 6 bases at V and 2 bases at J, with 17 bases between the two ends. This CDR3 has 15 residues. The V gene's germline CDR1 is MNHNY and CDR2 SVGAGI (reference sequence). This CDR3 is CASSQSPEAAYEQYF. The CDR3 bases are TGTGCCAGCAGCCAGAGCCCGGAGGCCGCCTACGAGCAGTACTTC.

V and J are TRBV6-5 and TRBJ2-3; 7 bases line up with TRBD1. The CDR3 is 15 amino acids. J gave up 3 bases and V 6 bases, and 9 bases lay outside the gene matches. Looked up from germline, CDR1 is MNHEY and CDR2 is SVGAGI. CDR3 region: CASSPIRDRTDTQYF. The CDR3 nucleotides are TGTGCCAGCAGCCCCATCCGGGACAGAACAGATACGCAGTATTTT.

This clone appeared a few times. The chain has TRBV15 and TRBJ2-1; 9 nucleotides agree with TRBD1. Germline V gives CDR1 LNHNV, CDR2 YYDKDF (reference sequence). The CDR3 has 14 amino acids. V gave up 5 bases and J gave up 8 bases; unmatched junction bases: 7. The CDR3 region has the DNA TGTGCCACCAGCCGGGACAGGGCGAGCCATGAGCAGTTCTTC. Translating gives CATSRDRASHEQFF.

The chain joins TRBV5-6 to TRBJ2-3; D might be TRBD2 (6 bases). Per germline, CDR1 SGHDT and CDR2 YYEEEE. With 1 base removed from V and 0 bases from J, the gap between germline ends came to 12 bases. This CDR3 has 16 residues. Here the CDR3 DNA reads TGTGCCAGCAGCTTGCTTGAGGGAGGAAGCACAGATACGCAGTATTTT. Amino acids: CASSLLEGGSTDTQYF.

This chain links TRBV6-5 with TRBJ1-6; no clear D. The CDR3 covers 14 residues. Germline loops: CDR1 MNHEY, CDR2 SVGAGI. Trimming stripped 6 bases from V and 6 bases from J, with 12 bases between. CDR3 residues: CASRATGFNSPLHF. In DNA, the CDR3 is TGTGCCAGCAGGGCTACGGGATTTAATTCACCCCTCCACTTT.